One and the same sample provided the 6 T cell receptor beta chains below, sequenced in a study of neoadjuvant anti-PD-1 for oral cavity cancer (dated by TCRdb to the early 2020s). The protocol used for the library was the immunoSEQ multiplex PCR assay. The table comes from immuneACCESS by way of TCRdb, which keeps in-frame sequences with V and J called. Part of the clones is missing from these tables; in studies checked, under half for an unresolved V gene and the rest for unknown reasons. Recorded for this sample are about 14,000 clones; roughly two thirds of them occurred a single time. The ten largest clones add up to more than 3% of the sample. The time point label of this sample denotes: after neoadjuvant nivolumab, at surgical resection. The sequenced sample was PBMCs, obtained after nivolumab (anti-PD-1) treatment. These receptors were collected from a person aged 35-80 years with oral cavity squamous cell carcinoma.

The chain combines TRBV9 with TRBJ2-5; 8 bases fit TRBD1. Germline CDR1 SGDLS, CDR2 YYNGEE. This CDR3 contains 14 residues. V lost 4 bases and J lost 4; bases outside the gene matches: 6. This chain's CDR3 is CASSLGQGRETQYF. CDR3 sequence (DNA): TGTGCCAGCAGCTTAGGACAGGGTAGAGAGACCCAGTACTTC.

The V gene is TRBV7-6, the J gene TRBJ1-4; TRBD1 matches 10 bases. V was pared by 5 bases and J by 4 bases, with 4 bases of the junction left unmatched. Germline CDR1 SGHVS, CDR2 FNYEAQ. This CDR3 comprises 15 residues. CDR3 sequence (DNA): TGTGCCAGCAGCCTCCGGGACAGGGGTAATGAAAAACTGTTTTTT. Translation gives CASSLRDRGNEKLFF.

V usage is TRBV7-9 and J usage is TRBJ2-7; D might be TRBD2 (6 bases). The CDR3 length is 13 residues. Germline V gene lookup returns CDR1 SEHNR and CDR2 FQNEAQ (reference sequence). V was clipped by 5 bases and J by 4 bases, with 12 bases between them. CDR3 sequence (DNA): TGTGCCAGCAGCCGGACTACCCAATACGAGCAGTACTTC. Residues: CASSRTTQYEQYF.

This chain links TRBV19 with TRBJ2-7, with no clear D. CDR3 length equals 15 residues. V lost 3 bases and J lost 2, with 14 bases in between. Germline assignment: CDR1 LNHDA and CDR2 SQIVND (reference sequence). CDR3 DNA: TGTGCCAGTAGTATCGCGGCAGGTGTCACCTACGAGCAGTACTTC. Its protein product is CASSIAAGVTYEQYF.

This chain links TRBV30 with TRBJ2-7; D gene ambiguous. CDR1 and CDR2 (germline): GTSNPN, SVGIG (reference sequence). CDR3 length equals 15 residues. The ends were cut back, 3 bases at V and 3 bases at J, with 18 bases in the middle. CDR3 amino acids: CAWRGGPDSFYEQYF. The CDR3 bases are TGTGCCTGGAGGGGTGGACCGGATTCATTCTACGAGCAGTACTTC.

The V and J genes are TRBV7-9 and TRBJ2-3, with a weak D call TRBD2 (5 bases). V was pared by 5 bases and J by 14 bases, with 14 bases between. Per the germline V gene, CDR1 is SEHNR and CDR2 is FQNEAQ (reference sequence). The CDR3 is 11 residues long. CDR3 coding DNA: TGTGCCAGCAGCGACGCGGGCCCAATGTATTTT. Encoded protein: CASSDAGPMYF.